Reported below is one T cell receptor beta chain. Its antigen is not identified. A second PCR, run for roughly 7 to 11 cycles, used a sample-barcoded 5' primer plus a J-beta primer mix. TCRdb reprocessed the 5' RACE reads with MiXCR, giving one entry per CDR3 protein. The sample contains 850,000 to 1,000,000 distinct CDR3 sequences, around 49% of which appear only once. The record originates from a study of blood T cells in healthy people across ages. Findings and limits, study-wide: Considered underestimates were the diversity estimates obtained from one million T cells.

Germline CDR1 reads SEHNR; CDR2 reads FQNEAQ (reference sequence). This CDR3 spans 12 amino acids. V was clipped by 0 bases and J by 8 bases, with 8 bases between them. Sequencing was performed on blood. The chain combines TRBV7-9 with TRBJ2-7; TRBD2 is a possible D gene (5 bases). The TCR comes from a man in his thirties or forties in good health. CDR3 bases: TGTGCCAGCAGCTTAGCCGACGGGAAGCAGTACTTC. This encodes CASSLADGKQYF.